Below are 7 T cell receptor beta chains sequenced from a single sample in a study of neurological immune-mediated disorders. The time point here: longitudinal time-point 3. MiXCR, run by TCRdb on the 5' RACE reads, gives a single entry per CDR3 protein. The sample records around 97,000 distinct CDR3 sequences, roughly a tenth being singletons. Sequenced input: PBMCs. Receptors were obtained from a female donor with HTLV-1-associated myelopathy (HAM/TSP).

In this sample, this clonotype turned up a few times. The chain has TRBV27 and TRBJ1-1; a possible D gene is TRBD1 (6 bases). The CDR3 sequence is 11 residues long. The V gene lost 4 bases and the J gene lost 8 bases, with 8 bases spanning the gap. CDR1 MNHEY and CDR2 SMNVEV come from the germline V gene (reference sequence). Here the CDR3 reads CASSSGTEAFF. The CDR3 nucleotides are TGTGCCAGCAGTTCCGGGACAGAAGCTTTCTTT.

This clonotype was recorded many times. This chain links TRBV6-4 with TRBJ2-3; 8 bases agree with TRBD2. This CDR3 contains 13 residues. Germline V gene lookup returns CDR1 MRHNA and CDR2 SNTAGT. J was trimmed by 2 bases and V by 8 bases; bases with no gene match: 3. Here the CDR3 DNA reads TGTGCCAGCTCGGGGGGGAACACAGATACGCAGTATTTT. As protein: CASSGGNTDTQYF.

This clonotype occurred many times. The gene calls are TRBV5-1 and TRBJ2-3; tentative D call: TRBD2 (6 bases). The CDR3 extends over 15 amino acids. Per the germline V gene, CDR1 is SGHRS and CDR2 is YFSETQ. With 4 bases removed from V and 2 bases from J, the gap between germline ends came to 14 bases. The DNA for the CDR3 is TGCGCCAGCAGCCAGGGACTGGGAGTCACAGATACGCAGTATTTT. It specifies CASSQGLGVTDTQYF.

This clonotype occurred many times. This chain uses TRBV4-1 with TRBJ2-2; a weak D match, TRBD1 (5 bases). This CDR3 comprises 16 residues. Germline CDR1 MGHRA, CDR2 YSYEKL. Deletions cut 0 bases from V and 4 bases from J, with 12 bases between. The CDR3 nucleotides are TGCGCCAGCAGCCAAGATCTAGGGGTCGGCACCGGGGAGCTGTTTTTT. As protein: CASSQDLGVGTGELFF.

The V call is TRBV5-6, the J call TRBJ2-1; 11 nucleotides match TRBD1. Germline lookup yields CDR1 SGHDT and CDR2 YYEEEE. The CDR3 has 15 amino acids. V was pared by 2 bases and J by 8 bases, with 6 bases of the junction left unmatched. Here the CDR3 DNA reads TGTGCCAGCAGCTTCGGACAGGGGGCGCACCATGAGCAGTTCTTC. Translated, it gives CASSFGQGAHHEQFF.

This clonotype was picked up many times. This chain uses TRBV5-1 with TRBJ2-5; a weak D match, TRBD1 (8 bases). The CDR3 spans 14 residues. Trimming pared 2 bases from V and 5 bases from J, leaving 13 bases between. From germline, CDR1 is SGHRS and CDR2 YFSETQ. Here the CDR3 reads CASSFTGGDETQYF. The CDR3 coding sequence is TGCGCCAGCAGCTTTACAGGGGGGGATGAGACCCAGTACTTC.

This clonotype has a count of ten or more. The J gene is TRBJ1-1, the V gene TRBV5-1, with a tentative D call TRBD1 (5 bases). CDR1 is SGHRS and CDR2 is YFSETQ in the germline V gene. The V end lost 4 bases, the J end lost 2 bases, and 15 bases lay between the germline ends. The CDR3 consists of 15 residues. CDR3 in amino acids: CASSPDPGVNTEAFF. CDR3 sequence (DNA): TGCGCCAGCAGCCCCGACCCGGGGGTAAACACTGAAGCTTTCTTT.